The 27 T cell receptor beta chains in this list originate from one sample, sequenced in a study of early T cells in non-severe SARS-CoV-2 infection. TCRdb itself ran the 5' RACE reads through MiXCR, one entry per CDR3 protein. Of fewer than 70,000 distinct CDR3 sequences in the sample, 4% to 6% are singletons; the top ten hold roughly 3.7%. This material consisted of whole blood, taken at baseline. These receptors were collected from an adult who was a healthcare worker with PCR-confirmed SARS-CoV-2 infection or an uninfected control (not recorded which). The donor label of this sample is uncertain.

This clonotype was observed many times. The chain employs TRBV5-6 and TRBJ2-3, with 12 bases matching TRBD2. Germline-derived CDR1 and CDR2 are SGHDT and YYEEEE. The CDR3 is made up of 16 amino acids. Losses at the gene ends were 3 bases for V and 4 bases for J; bases not matched to a gene: 6. This CDR3 reads CASSYLAGGSADTQYF. The CDR3 DNA follows: TGTGCCAGCAGCTACCTAGCGGGGGGGTCCGCAGATACGCAGTATTTT.

This clonotype was observed many times. As DNA, the CDR3 is TGTGCCAGCAGCGGGGAGCTTTATACTAACTATGGCTACACCTTC. It codes for CASSGELYTNYGYTF. The J gene is TRBJ1-2, the V gene TRBV11-2; D gene unclear. V was pared by 5 bases and J by 0 bases, with 13 bases between. The CDR3 totals 15 residues. The germline gives CDR1 SGHAT, CDR2 FQNNGV.

This chain links TRBV10-2 with TRBJ2-6; D perhaps matches TRBD1 (6 bases). This CDR3 comprises 15 residues. V was clipped by 4 bases and J by 0 bases, with 7 bases between them. Germline CDR1 is WSHSY and CDR2 is SAAADI. The CDR3 region is CASSGGGSGANVLTF. CDR3 in DNA: TGCGCCAGCAGTGGAGGGGGCTCTGGGGCCAACGTCCTGACTTTC.

This chain joins TRBV12-3 or TRBV12-4 and TRBJ1-2; D ambiguous. With 6 bases removed from V and 5 bases from J, the gap between germline ends came to 16 bases. The CDR3 totals 14 residues. The CDR3 DNA sequence: TGTGCCAGCAGCCCCGACACACGTGGGTATGGCTACACCTTC. Translating gives CASSPDTRGYGYTF.

Many counts were recorded for this clonotype. This chain joins TRBV7-8 and TRBJ2-7; perhaps D is TRBD1 or TRBD2 (5 bases each). Germline V lookup: CDR1 SGHVS, CDR2 FQNEAQ. The CDR3 is 13 residues long. Trimming pared 4 bases from V and 6 bases from J, leaving 13 bases between. The CDR3 coding sequence is TGTGCCAGCAGCTCCGCTGCAGGGAGCGAGCAGTACTTC. As protein: CASSSAAGSEQYF.

The CDR3 region is CSLLEAQGGSNQPQHF. The CDR3 DNA reads as TGCAGTTTGCTAGAGGCGCAGGGAGGAAGCAATCAGCCCCAGCATTTT. The chain carries TRBV20-1 and TRBJ1-5; maybe TRBD1 (5 bases). The CDR3 is made up of 16 amino acids. V dropped 8 bases and J dropped 1 base, with 21 bases sitting between them. The germline gives CDR1 DFQATT, CDR2 SNEGSKA (reference sequence).

This clonotype occurred many times. In nucleotides, the CDR3 is TGTGCCAGCAGCGGGGGACAGGGGCATGGCTACACCTTC. Residues: CASSGGQGHGYTF. This chain joins TRBV9 and TRBJ1-2, with 10 bases aligning to TRBD1. CDR3 length equals 13 residues. V was pared by 3 bases and J by 6 bases, with 2 bases of the junction left unmatched. Germline assignment: CDR1 SGDLS and CDR2 YYNGEE.

This clonotype came up many times. The rearrangement uses TRBV6-5 and TRBJ2-1; 8 bases agree with TRBD1. After removal of 6 bases from V and 7 bases from J, the junction contained 2 bases not matched to a gene. Germline V CDR1 and CDR2: MNHEY, SVGAGI. The CDR3 sequence is 12 residues long. The DNA for the CDR3 is TGTGCCAGCAGCAACAGGGGGAATGAGCAGTTCTTC. Protein sequence: CASSNRGNEQFF.

This clonotype was detected only a few times. V is TRBV19 and J is TRBJ1-5, with D unclear. V dropped 1 base and J dropped 1 base, with 5 bases sitting between them. The CDR3 runs 14 residues. CDR1 and CDR2 (germline): LNHDA, SQIVND (reference sequence). The CDR3 DNA follows: TGTGCCAGTAGTATAGCAACCAGCAATCAGCCCCAGCATTTT. This encodes CASSIATSNQPQHF.

This clonotype appeared a few times. The V and J genes are TRBV7-2 and TRBJ2-5; 8 bases align to TRBD2. The CDR3 has 18 amino acids. After removal of 2 bases from V and 1 base from J, the junction contained 12 bases not matched to a gene. CDR1 and CDR2 (germline): SGHTA, FQGNSA. The CDR3 loop reads CASSLMAGGASLQETQYF. CDR3 nucleotide sequence: TGTGCCAGCAGCTTAATGGCCGGGGGGGCCAGTCTCCAAGAGACCCAGTACTTC.

The table lists this clonotype with many counts. The chain combines TRBV7-6 with TRBJ1-5; 11 bases line up with TRBD1. V shed 5 bases and J 6 bases; nucleotides not matched to a gene: 9. CDR1 is SGHVS, CDR2 FNYEAQ, per germline. The CDR3 has 16 residues. CDR3 nucleotides: TGTGCCAGCAGCCCCAGCACGGGACAGGGGGGTCAGCCCCAGCATTTT. Encoded protein: CASSPSTGQGGQPQHF.

In its sample, this clonotype was seen many times. This chain uses TRBV18 with TRBJ2-7, with D unresolved. Per germline, CDR1 KGHSH and CDR2 LQKENI. The CDR3 spans 14 residues. Trimming shortened V by 1 base and J by 0 bases, and 7 bases separated the two germline ends. The CDR3 spells CASSPQAVSYEQYF. The CDR3 region has the DNA TGTGCCAGCTCACCACAGGCTGTCTCCTACGAGCAGTACTTC.

At least ten counts were recorded for this clonotype. This sequence joins TRBV30 and TRBJ2-3; the D call may be TRBD1 or TRBD2 (5 bases each). The germline V and J ends were trimmed by 1 base and 2 bases, with 10 bases remaining between them. The CDR3 has 14 residues. CDR1 GTSNPN and CDR2 SVGIG come from the germline V gene (reference sequence). Written as DNA, the CDR3 is TGTGCCTGGAGTGCCTTTGGGACCACAGATACGCAGTATTTT. Protein product: CAWSAFGTTDTQYF.

This chain connects TRBV5-1 to TRBJ2-3, with D possibly being TRBD2 (6 bases). The CDR3 has 14 amino acids. CDR1 is SGHRS and CDR2 is YFSETQ in the germline V gene. Trimming removed 1 base at V and 14 bases at J, with 20 bases between. The CDR3: CASSLNGGRESLYF. The DNA for the CDR3 is TGCGCCAGCAGCTTGAACGGGGGACGGGAGTCGCTGTATTTT.

This clonotype was seen more than once but under ten times. The V and J genes are TRBV28 and TRBJ1-4, with D perhaps matching TRBD1 (5 bases). Germline V gene lookup returns CDR1 MDHEN and CDR2 SYDVKM. The CDR3 sequence is 15 residues long. V shed 6 bases and J shed 5 bases, with 16 bases lying between them. CDR3 sequence (DNA): TGTGCCAGCAGACCACGGGGGAGGGCAAATGAAAAACTGTTTTTT. Translated, it gives CASRPRGRANEKLFF.

This clonotype came up many times. This chain joins TRBV7-2 and TRBJ1-2; D not certain. Trimming removed 5 bases at V and 4 bases at J, with 17 bases between. Per germline, CDR1 SGHTA and CDR2 FQGNSA. This CDR3 has 15 amino acids. The CDR3 DNA sequence: TGTGCCAGCAGCACCACACAGATGATCAGCTATGGCTACACCTTC. Its translation is CASSTTQMISYGYTF. The variable domain in full, completed from reference TRBV7-2 and TRBJ1-2, reads GAGVSQSPSNKVTEKGKDVELRCDPISGHTALYWYRQSLGQGLEFLIYFQGNSAPDKSGLPSDRFSAERTGGSVSTLTIQRTQQEDSAVYLCASSTTQMISYGYTFGSGTRLTVV.

This clonotype was counted at least ten times. The CDR3 protein is CASSQDYKGYTYGYTF. CDR3 nucleotide sequence: TGTGCCAGCAGCCAAGATTATAAGGGATACACATATGGCTACACCTTC. The V call is TRBV4-2, the J call TRBJ1-2; the D is unclear. The germline V gene has CDR1 LGHNA and CDR2 YNFKEQ. The CDR3 covers 16 residues. V was cut by 0 bases and J by 5 bases, with 16 bases left in between.

This clonotype was counted ten times or more. The rearrangement uses TRBV6-2 or TRBV6-3 and TRBJ1-5; TRBD1 might be the D (6 bases). There are 16 residues in the CDR3. Between the trimmed V and J ends, which lost 4 bases and 3 bases, there was a span of 16 bases. Germline V CDR1 and CDR2: MNHEY, SVGEGT. The CDR3 here is CASSSFRGAANQPQHF. CDR3 DNA: TGTGCCAGCAGTTCCTTCCGGGGGGCTGCCAATCAGCCCCAGCATTTT.

This clonotype was recorded a few times. This chain joins TRBV29-1 and TRBJ2-5; tentative D call: TRBD2 (6 bases). V was trimmed by 0 bases and J by 4 bases, leaving 9 bases between them. CDR1 and CDR2 (germline): SQVTM, ANQGSEA. The length of the CDR3 is 13 residues. CDR3 loop: CSVEDGGVETQYF. The CDR3 DNA is TGCAGCGTTGAAGACGGGGGAGTAGAGACCCAGTACTTC.

The chain combines TRBV27 with TRBJ1-6, with unresolved D. CDR3 length equals 12 residues. Germline V gene sequence: CDR1 MNHEY, CDR2 SMNVEV (reference sequence). V lost 5 bases and J 7 bases, leaving 6 bases between the germline ends. DNA for the CDR3: TGTGCCAGCAGTCCGATCAATTCACCCCTCCACTTT. Its translation: CASSPINSPLHF.

As DNA, the CDR3 is TGCGCCAGCAGCCTTAGACAGGGCCTCTATGGCTACACCTTC. Amino acid sequence: CASSLRQGLYGYTF. The V gene is TRBV5-1, the J gene TRBJ1-2, with TRBD1 matching over 7 bases. Germline V gene lookup returns CDR1 SGHRS and CDR2 YFSETQ. J gave up 4 bases and V 4 bases, and 7 bases lay outside the gene matches. The CDR3 is made up of 14 amino acids.

This clonotype was picked up many times. V gene TRBV6-5 combines with J gene TRBJ2-3; D not certain. Trimming pared 5 bases from V and 1 base from J, leaving 10 bases between. The CDR3 sequence is 14 residues long. From germline, CDR1 is MNHEY and CDR2 SVGAGI. CDR3 sequence reads: CASSTDGRTDTQYF. The CDR3 DNA is TGTGCCAGCAGTACGGACGGGCGCACAGATACGCAGTATTTT.

A few counts support this clonotype. This rearrangement joins TRBV5-5 to TRBJ2-3; TRBD1 agrees at 7 bases. CDR1 is SGHKS, CDR2 YYEKEE, per germline (reference sequence). This CDR3 is built from 15 residues. After removal of 4 bases from V and 2 bases from J, the junction contained 7 bases not matched to a gene. CDR3 protein: CASSQQGDPTDTQYF. In nucleotides, the CDR3 is TGTGCCAGCAGCCAGCAGGGGGACCCCACAGATACGCAGTATTTT.

V usage is TRBV5-1 and J usage is TRBJ2-5, with TRBD1 matching 9 bases. Germline-derived CDR1 and CDR2 are SGHRS and YFSETQ. The CDR3 runs 15 residues. The V segment lost 2 bases and the J segment 5 bases; nucleotides outside the gene matches: 7. In nucleotides, the CDR3 is TGCGCCAGCAGCTTTCAACAGGGGGCTCAGGAGACCCAGTACTTC. It codes for CASSFQQGAQETQYF.

DNA for the CDR3: TGTGCCAGCAGCGTAGCTGAGGGGCGAGGCACTGAAGCTTTCTTT. It specifies CASSVAEGRGTEAFF. The gene calls are TRBV9 and TRBJ1-1; tentatively, D is TRBD1 (5 bases). Germline V gives CDR1 SGDLS, CDR2 YYNGEE. V was trimmed by 0 bases and J by 4 bases, leaving 13 bases between them. The CDR3 totals 15 residues. Variable domain in full (rest from reference TRBV9 and TRBJ1-1): DSGVTQTPKHLITATGQRVTLRCSPRSGDLSVYWYQQSLDQGLQFLIQYYNGEERAKGNILERFSAQQFPDLHSELNLSSLELGDSALYFCASSVAEGRGTEAFFGQGTRLTVV.

This clonotype was counted between two and nine times. The chain is built from TRBV7-9 and TRBJ2-7, with TRBD1 matching 7 bases. The CDR3 is 15 residues long. Trimming cost V 7 bases and J 0 bases; bases outside gene matches: 9. From germline, CDR1 is SEHNR and CDR2 FQNEAQ (reference sequence). This chain's CDR3 is CASTSEGTVSYEQYF. The DNA of the CDR3 is TGTGCCAGCACCTCAGAGGGGACAGTCTCCTACGAGCAGTACTTC.

V is TRBV10-3 and J is TRBJ1-1; D may be TRBD1 (6 bases). There are 16 residues in the CDR3. Germline V gives CDR1 ENHRY, CDR2 SYGVKD. The germline V and J ends were trimmed by 0 bases and 8 bases, with 19 bases remaining between them. The CDR3 protein is CAISESGGQKHGEAFF. The CDR3 DNA sequence: TGTGCCATCAGTGAGTCAGGTGGACAGAAGCATGGCGAAGCTTTCTTT.